The present TCR beta chain was sequenced within a study of blood T cell repertoires in COVID-19. In the study overall: The United States, Italy and Spain supplied acute and convalescent COVID-19 samples. T cells, B-cell-depleted T cells, or PBMCs supplied cDNA or gDNA.

The method was immunoSEQ multiplex PCR; TCRdb's version includes in-frame clones alone and lacks a portion of them. In the table there are around 100,000 clones, 80% to 90% of which are singletons. V was cut by 5 bases and J by 6 bases, with 6 bases left in between. The CDR3 is 11 amino acids. Germline V lookup: CDR1 MNHEY, CDR2 SMNVEV (reference sequence). The V call is TRBV27, the J call TRBJ2-3; D is unclear. The TCR comes from a woman of 80 years or more with acute or convalescent COVID-19. The sequencing input was peripheral blood. CDR3 sequence: CASSQMDTQYF. The CDR3 DNA sequence: TGTGCCAGCAGTCAGATGGATACGCAGTATTTT.